This T cell receptor beta chain is drawn from a study of Graves' ophthalmopathy and Graves' hyperthyroidism. Study-wide context: Blood was drawn at initial diagnosis, before any treatment.

The sequenced template was RNA, covering the TCR beta CDR3 region. The first-round RT-PCR employed HTBI primers together with the Qiagen OneStep RT-PCR kit. A multiplex PCR was then performed as the second round. TCRdb passed the multiplex PCR reads through MiXCR, listing each CDR3 protein once. The sample holds some 410,000 distinct CDR3 sequences, 20% to 25% seen once. CDR1 and CDR2 (germline): MDHEN, SYDVKM. The CDR3 consists of 14 residues. With 6 bases clipped from V and 1 base from J, the junction kept 4 bases outside the gene matches. In this sample, this clonotype turned up a few times. The receptor comes from a woman younger than 35 with stable Graves' hyperthyroidism. Source material: peripheral blood. V is TRBV28 and J is TRBJ1-1; 8 positions match TRBD1. This CDR3 is CASRQQGGNTEAFF. The CDR3 DNA sequence: TGTGCCAGCAGGCAACAGGGGGGGAACACTGAAGCTTTCTTT.